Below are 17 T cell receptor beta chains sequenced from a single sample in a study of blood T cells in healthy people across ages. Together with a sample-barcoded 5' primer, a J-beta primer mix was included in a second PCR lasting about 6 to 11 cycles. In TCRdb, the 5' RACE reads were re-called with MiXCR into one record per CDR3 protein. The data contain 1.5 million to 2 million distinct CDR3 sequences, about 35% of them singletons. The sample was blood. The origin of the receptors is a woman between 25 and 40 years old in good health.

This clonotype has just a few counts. The DNA of the CDR3 is TGCAGCGGCGGATCGGGGAACACTGAAGCTTTCTTT. As protein: CSGGSGNTEAFF. The V gene is TRBV29-1, the J gene TRBJ1-1; D remains unclear. The CDR3 is 12 amino acids. Trimming stripped 7 bases from V and 1 base from J, with 10 bases between. The germline CDR1 and CDR2 sequences are SQVTM and ANQGSEA.

The DNA for the CDR3 is TGCAGTGCTAGAGTAGGGGGGGCGACTAGGAACACTGAAGCTTTCTTT. Translated: CSARVGGATRNTEAFF. V is TRBV20-1 and J is TRBJ1-1, with a tentative D call TRBD1 (6 bases). The ends were cut back, 1 base at V and 1 base at J, with 16 bases in the middle. The germline gives CDR1 DFQATT, CDR2 SNEGSKA (reference sequence). The CDR3 consists of 16 residues.

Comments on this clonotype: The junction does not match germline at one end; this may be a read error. The CDR3 DNA reads as TGTGCCGGCAGTCCTTCCGGGACAGCTTTTTACGAGCAGTACTTC. Residues: CAGSPSGTAFYEQYF. This chain links TRBV6-5 with TRBJ2-7; 7 bases map to TRBD1. Germline V gene data show CDR1 as MNHEY and CDR2 as SVGAGI. This CDR3 spans 15 amino acids.

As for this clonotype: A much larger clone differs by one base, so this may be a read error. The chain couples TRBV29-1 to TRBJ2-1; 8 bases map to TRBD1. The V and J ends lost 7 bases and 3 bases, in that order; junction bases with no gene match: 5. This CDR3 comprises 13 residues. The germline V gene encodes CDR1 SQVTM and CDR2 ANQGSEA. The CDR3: CSGATGGYNEQFF. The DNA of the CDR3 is TGCAGCGGTGCAACAGGGGGCTACAATGAGCAGTTCTTC.

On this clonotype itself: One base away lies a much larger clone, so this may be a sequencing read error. CDR3 DNA sequence: TGCAGCGCTGAAGAGGGACAGGGGCGGTTCTTC. This codes for CSAEEGQGRFF. This sequence joins TRBV29-1 and TRBJ2-1; 10 positions match TRBD1. The germline CDR1 and CDR2 sequences are SQVTM and ANQGSEA. The CDR3 sequence is 11 residues long.

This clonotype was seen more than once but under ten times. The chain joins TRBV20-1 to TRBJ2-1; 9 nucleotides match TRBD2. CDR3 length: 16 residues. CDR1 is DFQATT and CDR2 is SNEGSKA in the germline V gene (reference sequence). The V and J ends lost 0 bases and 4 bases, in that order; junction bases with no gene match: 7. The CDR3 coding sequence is TGCAGTGCTAGAGACCCCAGCGGGGGGTCTTACAATGAGCAGTTCTTC. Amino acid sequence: CSARDPSGGSYNEQFF.

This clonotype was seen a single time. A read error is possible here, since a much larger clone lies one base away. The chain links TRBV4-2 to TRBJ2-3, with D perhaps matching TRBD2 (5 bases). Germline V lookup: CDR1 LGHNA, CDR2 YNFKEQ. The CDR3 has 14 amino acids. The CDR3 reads CACSSRDSADTQYF. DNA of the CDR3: TGTGCCTGCAGCTCTCGGGATTCGGCAGATACGCAGTATTTT.

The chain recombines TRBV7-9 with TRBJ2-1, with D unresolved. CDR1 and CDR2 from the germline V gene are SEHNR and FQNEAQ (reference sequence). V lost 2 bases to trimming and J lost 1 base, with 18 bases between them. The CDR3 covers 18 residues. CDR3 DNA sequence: TGTGCCAGCAGCTTATTTGGTCTCGGTCTTAGGTCCTACAATGAGCAGTTCTTC. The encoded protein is CASSLFGLGLRSYNEQFF.

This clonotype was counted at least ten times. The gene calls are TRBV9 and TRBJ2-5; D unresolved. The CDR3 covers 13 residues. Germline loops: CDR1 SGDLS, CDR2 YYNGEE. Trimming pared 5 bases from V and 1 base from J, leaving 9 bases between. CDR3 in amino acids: CASSPRPQETQYF. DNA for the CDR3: TGTGCCAGCAGTCCGAGACCCCAAGAGACCCAGTACTTC.

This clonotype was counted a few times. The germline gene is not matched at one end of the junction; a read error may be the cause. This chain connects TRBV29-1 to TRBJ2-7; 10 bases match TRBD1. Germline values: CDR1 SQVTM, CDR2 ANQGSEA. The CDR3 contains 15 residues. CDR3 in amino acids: CNVSSGTGVRGEQYF. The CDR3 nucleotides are TGCAACGTTTCCTCCGGGACAGGGGTGCGAGGGGAGCAGTACTTC.

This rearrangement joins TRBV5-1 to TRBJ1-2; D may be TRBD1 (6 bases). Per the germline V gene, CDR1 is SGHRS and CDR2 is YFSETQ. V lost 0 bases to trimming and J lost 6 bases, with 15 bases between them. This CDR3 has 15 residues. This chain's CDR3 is CASSLEAGASHGYTF. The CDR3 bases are TGCGCCAGCAGCTTGGAGGCGGGGGCATCCCATGGCTACACCTTC. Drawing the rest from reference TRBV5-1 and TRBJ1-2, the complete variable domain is KAGVTQTPRYLIKTRGQQVTLSCSPISGHRSVSWYQQTPGQGLQFLFEYFSETQRNKGNFPGRFSGRQFSNSRSEMNVSTLELGDSALYLCASSLEAGASHGYTFGSGTRLTVV.

In nucleotides, the CDR3 is TGCGCCAGCAGACTAGCGGGACCATCGGGCTACAATGAGCAGTTCTTC. The encoded protein is CASRLAGPSGYNEQFF. The chain combines TRBV5-1 with TRBJ2-1, with TRBD2 identical over 10 bases. V lost 5 bases and J lost 3; bases outside the gene matches: 8. The length of the CDR3 is 16 residues. The germline gives CDR1 SGHRS, CDR2 YFSETQ.

In nucleotides, the CDR3 is TGTGCCAGCAGTCAGACAGCTTTCACTGAAGCTTTCTTT. Protein sequence: CASSQTAFTEAFF. The rearrangement links TRBV25-1 to TRBJ1-1; maybe TRBD1 (5 bases). Germline lookup yields CDR1 MGHDK and CDR2 SYGVNS. The germline V and J ends were trimmed by 5 bases and 4 bases, with 11 bases remaining between them. The CDR3 totals 13 residues.

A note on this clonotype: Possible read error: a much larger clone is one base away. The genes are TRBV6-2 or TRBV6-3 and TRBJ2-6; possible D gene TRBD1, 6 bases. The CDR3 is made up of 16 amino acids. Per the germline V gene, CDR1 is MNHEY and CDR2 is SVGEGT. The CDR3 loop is CTSSPGQPSGANVLTF. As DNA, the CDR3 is TGTACCAGCAGTCCCGGACAGCCCTCTGGGGCCAACGTCCTGACTTTC.

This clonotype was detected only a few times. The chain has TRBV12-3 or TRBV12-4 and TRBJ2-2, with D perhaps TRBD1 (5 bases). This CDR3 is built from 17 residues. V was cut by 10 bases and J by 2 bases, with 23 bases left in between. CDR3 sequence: CAKGPWLNRPNTGELFF. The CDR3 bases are TGTGCCAAGGGCCCCTGGTTGAACAGGCCTAACACCGGGGAGCTGTTTTTT.

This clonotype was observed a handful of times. Written as DNA, the CDR3 is TGTGCCAGCTCACCAGGGACTCAAGGGGGCTACAATGAGCAGTTCTTC. Encoded protein: CASSPGTQGGYNEQFF. J is TRBJ2-1 and V is TRBV18, with D perhaps being TRBD1 or TRBD2 (6 bases each). The V and J ends lost 2 bases and 3 bases respectively, with 14 bases between them. The CDR3 contains 16 residues. CDR1 KGHSH and CDR2 LQKENI come from the germline V gene.

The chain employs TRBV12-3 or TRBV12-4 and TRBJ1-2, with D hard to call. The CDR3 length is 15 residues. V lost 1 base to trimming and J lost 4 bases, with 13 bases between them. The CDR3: CASSLGEGRLYGYTF. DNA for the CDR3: TGTGCCAGCAGTTTAGGAGAGGGCAGGCTCTATGGCTACACCTTC.